These 6 T cell receptor beta chains came from one sample sequenced in a study of blood T cells in healthy people across ages. With a J-beta primer mix and a sample-barcoded 5' primer, a second PCR ran 7 to 11 cycles. MiXCR, applied by TCRdb to the 5' RACE reads, yields one record per CDR3 protein. Found here are 1.5 million to 2 million distinct CDR3 sequences, 30% to 40% of them singletons; the top ten hold 20% to 25%. Sequenced material: blood. These receptors were taken from a human donor in good health.

J is TRBJ2-3 and V is TRBV11-2, with D possibly TRBD2 on 6 matching bases. The CDR3 contains 13 residues. The ends were cut back, 5 bases at V and 7 bases at J, with 13 bases in the middle. CDR1 is SGHAT and CDR2 is FQNNGV in the germline V gene. The CDR3 DNA follows: TGTGCCAGCAGCAAGCCGGGGGTGAATACGCAGTATTTT. Protein: CASSKPGVNTQYF.

This chain connects TRBV7-8 to TRBJ1-2; D unclear. The CDR3 has 14 amino acids. V dropped 1 base and J dropped 8 bases, with 14 bases sitting between them. Germline V lookup: CDR1 SGHVS, CDR2 FQNEAQ. CDR3 loop: CASSLDPATTGYTF. The CDR3 DNA sequence: TGTGCCAGCAGCTTAGATCCCGCAACGACGGGCTACACCTTC.

This clonotype turned up a few times. V usage is TRBV6-5 and J usage is TRBJ2-3; D is unclear. Germline CDR1 and CDR2: MNHEY and SVGAGI. CDR3 length equals 12 residues. As DNA, the CDR3 is TGTGCGGAAACTTCGGGCACAGATACGCAGTATTTT. This gives the protein CAETSGTDTQYF.

The genes are TRBV6-5 and TRBJ1-2; tentatively, D is TRBD1 (6 bases). Trimming pared 0 bases from V and 8 bases from J, leaving 22 bases between. CDR3 length: 17 amino acids. Per the germline V gene, CDR1 is MNHEY and CDR2 is SVGAGI. The CDR3 spells CASSYSMDSQVVWGYTF. CDR3 coding DNA: TGTGCCAGCAGTTACTCGATGGACAGTCAAGTAGTTTGGGGCTACACCTTC.

This clonotype has a handful of counts. V gene TRBV6-6 combines with J gene TRBJ2-3; 10 nucleotides agree with TRBD1. Looked up from germline, CDR1 is MNHNY and CDR2 is SVGAGI (reference sequence). This CDR3 contains 16 residues. V lost 5 bases, J lost 2 bases, and 7 bases stayed unmatched. The CDR3 bases are TGTGCCAGCAGTCTGACAGGGGGCGATTACACAGATACGCAGTATTTT. Encoded protein: CASSLTGGDYTDTQYF.

This clonotype was seen more than once but under ten times. V is TRBV7-2 and J is TRBJ1-2; D is unresolved. This CDR3 spans 13 amino acids. Germline V gene sequence: CDR1 SGHTA, CDR2 FQGNSA. V was clipped by 2 bases and J by 10 bases, with 14 bases between them. The CDR3 reads CASSLFGDRAYTF. The DNA for the CDR3 is TGTGCCAGCAGCTTATTTGGGGATCGGGCCTACACCTTC.